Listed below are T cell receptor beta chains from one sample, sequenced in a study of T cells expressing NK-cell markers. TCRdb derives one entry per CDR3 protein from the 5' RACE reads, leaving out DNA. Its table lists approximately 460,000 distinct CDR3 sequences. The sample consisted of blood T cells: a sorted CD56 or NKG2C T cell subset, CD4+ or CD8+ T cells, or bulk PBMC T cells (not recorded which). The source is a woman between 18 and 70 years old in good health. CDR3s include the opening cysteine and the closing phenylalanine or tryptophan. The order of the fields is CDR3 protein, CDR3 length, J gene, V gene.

CDR3 protein: CSVDGGQAWSNQPQHF; CDR3 length: 16; J gene: TRBJ1-5; V gene: TRBV29-1
CDR3 protein: CASSGILSTDTQYF; CDR3 length: 14; J gene: TRBJ2-3; V gene: TRBV6-1
CDR3 protein: CSMIPENEETQYF; CDR3 length: 13; J gene: TRBJ2-5; V gene: TRBV29-1
CDR3 protein: CASRRQLNTEAFF; CDR3 length: 13; J gene: TRBJ1-1; V gene: TRBV7-2
CDR3 protein: CASGRGGQPQHF; CDR3 length: 12; J gene: TRBJ1-5; V gene: TRBV6-5
CDR3 protein: CATLFGYEQYF; CDR3 length: 11; J gene: TRBJ2-7; V gene: TRBV19
CDR3 protein: CATRDGSSYEQYF; CDR3 length: 13; J gene: TRBJ2-7; V gene: TRBV19
CDR3 protein: CASSYDRGDETQYF; CDR3 length: 14; J gene: TRBJ2-5; V gene: TRBV6-5
CDR3 protein: CSAQNFRGAAEDEQFF; CDR3 length: 16; J gene: TRBJ2-1; V gene: TRBV20-1
CDR3 protein: CASSQETGMKTEAFF; CDR3 length: 15; J gene: TRBJ1-1; V gene: TRBV4-1
CDR3 protein: CASSQDQVEETQYF; CDR3 length: 14; J gene: TRBJ2-5; V gene: TRBV4-3
CDR3 protein: CAWSSPGTSMGGQFF; CDR3 length: 15; J gene: TRBJ2-1; V gene: TRBV30
CDR3 protein: CASGSVNTGELFF; CDR3 length: 13; J gene: TRBJ2-2; V gene: TRBV12-3/TRBV12-4
CDR3 protein: CASGLTPEQFF; CDR3 length: 11; J gene: TRBJ2-1; V gene: TRBV12-5
CDR3 protein: CAVGGTGVYEQYF; CDR3 length: 13; J gene: TRBJ2-7; V gene: TRBV6-1
CDR3 protein: CASSLDGFSSTDTQYF; CDR3 length: 16; J gene: TRBJ2-3; V gene: TRBV5-4
CDR3 protein: CASSYWQGEAFF; CDR3 length: 12; J gene: TRBJ1-1; V gene: TRBV6-6
CDR3 protein: CASSFHYSNQPQHF; CDR3 length: 14; J gene: TRBJ1-5; V gene: TRBV7-8
CDR3 protein: CASTRDLYEQYF; CDR3 length: 12; J gene: TRBJ2-7; V gene: TRBV6-2/TRBV6-3
CDR3 protein: CSARGPPGRETQYF; CDR3 length: 14; J gene: TRBJ2-5; V gene: TRBV20-1